What follows are 29 T cell receptor beta chains derived from one specimen sequenced in a study of blood T cell repertoires in COVID-19 (dated by TCRdb to the early 2020s). The method was the immunoSEQ multiplex PCR assay. TCRdb carries this immuneACCESS record with in-frame sequences only. Its versions omit some clonotypes, under half of them owing to an unresolved V gene in the studies checked, with the rest unexplained. The sample yields about 140,000 clones; about four fifths were counted once. 3% to 4.5% of the sample lies in the top ten. Sequencing was done on a sample of peripheral blood. All receptors derive from a woman in her fifties or sixties with acute or convalescent COVID-19.

V usage is TRBV9 and J usage is TRBJ1-2, with D perhaps matching TRBD1 (6 bases). V was trimmed by 3 bases and J by 5 bases, leaving 14 bases between them. The germline CDR1 and CDR2 sequences are SGDLS and YYNGEE. The CDR3 is 14 amino acids. CDR3 sequence (DNA): TGTGCCAGCAGCGCAGGGGCGGACGCTTATGGCTACACCTTC. Translation: CASSAGADAYGYTF.

J is TRBJ2-7 and V is TRBV10-3; 8 nucleotides line up with TRBD2. The germline CDR1 and CDR2 sequences are ENHRY and SYGVKD. J lost 1 base, V lost 2 bases, and 4 bases had no gene match. CDR3 size: 15 residues. The CDR3 DNA is TGTGCCATCAGTGAGAAGGGACTAGTTTCCTACGAGCAGTACTTC. Protein: CAISEKGLVSYEQYF.

CDR3 sequence reads: CASSQRTSGDNEQFF. The CDR3 nucleotides are TGTGCCAGCAGCCAAAGGACTAGCGGCGACAATGAGCAGTTCTTC. V and J are TRBV14 and TRBJ2-1, with 10 bases that match TRBD2. This CDR3 has 15 residues. V trimming: 2 bases; J trimming: 5 bases; junction bases outside the gene matches: 3. CDR1 and CDR2 (germline): SGHDN, FVKESK.

The chain employs TRBV28 and TRBJ1-2, with D perhaps TRBD1 (6 bases). V lost 6 bases and J lost 0, with 20 bases in between. Germline V gene sequence: CDR1 MDHEN, CDR2 SYDVKM. The CDR3 sequence is 17 residues long. CDR3 protein: CASRQGPSNLPNYGYTF. CDR3 nucleotides: TGTGCCAGCAGACAGGGCCCTTCTAACCTCCCTAACTATGGCTACACCTTC.

The rearrangement uses TRBV21-1 and TRBJ2-5; the table's D call TRBD1 went unverified against the DNA. TRBV21-1 is assigned pseudogene status. There are 12 residues in the CDR3. CDR3: CASIHRGETQYF. The CDR3, as DNA: TGTGCCAGCATCCACAGGGGAGAGACCCAGTACTTC.

The chain combines TRBV29-1 with TRBJ2-5; TRBD2 aligns across 11 bases. In germline, CDR1 is SQVTM, CDR2 ANQGSEA. The CDR3 extends over 14 amino acids. The V segment lost 5 bases and the J segment 5 bases; nucleotides outside the gene matches: 7. In DNA form, the CDR3 reads TGCAGCGTTAAGACTAGCGGGAACTCGGAGACCCAGTACTTC. This sequence encodes CSVKTSGNSETQYF.

The chain uses TRBV30 and TRBJ1-2; perhaps TRBD1 as D (6 bases). Trimming stripped 1 base from V and 6 bases from J, with 12 bases between. Germline values: CDR1 GTSNPN, CDR2 SVGIG (reference sequence). CDR3 length equals 13 residues. CDR3 DNA sequence: TGTGCCTGGAGTGCCGACAGGCGGAATGGCTACACCTTC. This sequence encodes CAWSADRRNGYTF.

In its sample, this clone was seen once. This chain joins TRBV11-2 and TRBJ1-1; tentative D call: TRBD1 (5 bases). V was cut by 3 bases and J by 4 bases, with 12 bases left in between. CDR3 length equals 14 residues. CDR1 is SGHAT, CDR2 FQNNGV, per germline. The CDR3 protein is CASSFGVRGTEAFF. DNA of the CDR3: TGTGCCAGCAGCTTTGGGGTAAGGGGCACTGAAGCTTTCTTT. The whole variable domain, remainder taken from reference TRBV11-2 and TRBJ1-1, is EAGVAQSPRYKIIEKRQSVAFWCNPISGHATLYWYQQILGQGPKLLIQFQNNGVVDDSQLPKDRFSAERLKGVDSTLKIQPAKLEDSAVYLCASSFGVRGTEAFFGQGTRLTVV.

The chain has TRBV20-1 and TRBJ1-2; TRBD1 is a possible D gene (5 bases). Germline values: CDR1 DFQATT, CDR2 SNEGSKA (reference sequence). Trimming took off 5 bases at V and 14 bases at J, with 15 bases between the two ends. This CDR3 region has 10 residues. The CDR3 region is CSADRTPSTF. CDR3 nucleotide sequence: TGCAGTGCTGACCGGACACCAAGTACCTTC.

The chain carries TRBV5-6 and TRBJ2-7; tentatively, D is TRBD1 (6 bases). Trimming cost V 1 base and J 2 bases, with 13 bases left between them. The CDR3 loop spans 15 amino acids. Germline lookup yields CDR1 SGHDT and CDR2 YYEEEE. The CDR3 sequence: CASSLSAGVTYEQYF. CDR3 bases: TGTGCCAGCAGCTTGTCGGCAGGGGTAACCTACGAGCAGTACTTC.

V and J are TRBV30 and TRBJ2-5; 8 bases align to TRBD1. Germline V gene sequence: CDR1 GTSNPN, CDR2 SVGIG (reference sequence). The CDR3 contains 13 residues. V was clipped by 6 bases and J by 5 bases; unmatched bases: 8. CDR3 in amino acids: CACHSGGTETQYF. The CDR3 DNA follows: TGTGCCTGCCACTCAGGGGGCACGGAGACCCAGTACTTC.

The chain links TRBV25-1 to TRBJ1-2; D remains ambiguous. V lost 5 bases, J lost 1 base, and 11 bases lay in between. This CDR3 is 14 amino acids long. The germline V gene encodes CDR1 MGHDK and CDR2 SYGVNS. The DNA of the CDR3 is TGTGCCAGCAGTCCGGGGTACTTTAACTATGGCTACACCTTC. This translates into CASSPGYFNYGYTF.

The J gene is TRBJ2-2, the V gene TRBV19, with D possibly being TRBD2 (6 bases). V was pared by 5 bases and J by 0 bases, with 7 bases between. This CDR3 contains 14 residues. Per germline, CDR1 LNHDA and CDR2 SQIVND (reference sequence). CDR3 in amino acids: CASSAGPNTGELFF. The DNA of the CDR3 is TGTGCCAGTAGTGCGGGACCGAACACCGGGGAGCTGTTTTTT.

In this sample, this clone turned up a few times. Here the CDR3 reads CASSFSVSVYTF. The DNA of the CDR3 is TGTGCCAGCAGCTTTTCGGTCTCCGTCTACACCTTC. The gene calls are TRBV5-6 and TRBJ1-2; unclear D gene. This CDR3 contains 12 residues. The germline V gene has CDR1 SGHDT and CDR2 YYEEEE. Trimming pared 2 bases from V and 10 bases from J, leaving 12 bases between.

V gene TRBV28 combines with J gene TRBJ2-3, with TRBD2 matching 7 bases. The CDR3 is 14 amino acids. Germline CDR1 reads MDHEN; CDR2 reads SYDVKM. V was clipped by 3 bases and J by 4 bases; unmatched bases: 4. The DNA for the CDR3 is TGTGCCAGCAGTTTTCGTCGGGAGGCAGATACGCAGTATTTT. It yields the protein CASSFRREADTQYF.

There are a few counts of this clone. The genes are TRBV19 and TRBJ2-1, with TRBD2 matching over 12 bases. Germline V CDR1 and CDR2: LNHDA, SQIVND (reference sequence). The length of the CDR3 is 15 residues. Germline trimming cut 4 bases from V and 5 bases from J; bases unmatched to any gene: 3. The CDR3 protein is CASSRTSGTNNEQFF. The CDR3 DNA follows: TGTGCCAGTAGTAGGACTAGCGGGACCAACAATGAGCAGTTCTTC.

This chain uses TRBV27 with TRBJ1-2, with TRBD1 matching over 8 bases. Germline V gene data show CDR1 as MNHEY and CDR2 as SMNVEV (reference sequence). J was trimmed by 0 bases and V by 7 bases; bases with no gene match: 13. The CDR3 consists of 17 residues. CDR3 region: CASTRTGTLITNYGYTF. The CDR3 region has the DNA TGTGCCAGCACGAGGACAGGGACACTGATTACTAACTATGGCTACACCTTC.

The CDR3 region has the DNA TGTGCCAGCAGTTTCGGACAGACCTACGAGCAGTACTTC. The encoded protein is CASSFGQTYEQYF. The J gene is TRBJ2-7, the V gene TRBV27; TRBD1 is a possible D gene (6 bases). The CDR3 runs 13 residues. The V end was cut by 3 bases, the J end by 2 bases, with 8 bases between. Germline V gives CDR1 MNHEY, CDR2 SMNVEV (reference sequence).

The chain joins TRBV11-2 to TRBJ1-6; 7 bases fit TRBD1. V was clipped by 5 bases and J by 10 bases; unmatched bases: 8. Germline V lookup: CDR1 SGHAT, CDR2 FQNNGV. The CDR3 length is 14 residues. The CDR3 spells CASSPDRFGSPLHF. The CDR3 region has the DNA TGTGCCAGCAGCCCGGACAGGTTCGGGTCACCCCTCCACTTT.

This clone showed up just a few times. The V call is TRBV7-9, the J call TRBJ1-6; D possibly corresponds to TRBD1 (5 bases). With 5 bases removed from V and 14 bases from J, the gap between germline ends came to 13 bases. Germline loops: CDR1 SEHNR, CDR2 FQNEAQ (reference sequence). The CDR3 is 12 amino acids. CDR3 region: CASSPTRGALHF. In nucleotides, the CDR3 is TGTGCCAGCAGCCCAACTCGGGGGGCCCTCCACTTT. The full variable domain, in which reference TRBV7-9 and TRBJ1-6 provide the parts outside the CDR3, is DTGVSQNPRHKITKRGQNVTFRCDPISEHNRLYWYRQTLGQGPEFLTYFQNEAQLEKSRLLSDRFSAERPKGSFSTLEIQRTEQGDSAMYLCASSPTRGALHFGNGTRLTVT.

The rearrangement uses TRBV25-1 and TRBJ1-4; TRBD1 might be the D (6 bases). The CDR3 covers 15 residues. Germline V gives CDR1 MGHDK, CDR2 SYGVNS. V shed 3 bases and J shed 5 bases, with 13 bases lying between them. The CDR3 spells CASSESGVRNEKLFF. Written as DNA, the CDR3 is TGTGCCAGCAGTGAGTCAGGGGTTAGGAATGAAAAACTGTTTTTT.

The table lists this clone with a count of one. Here the CDR3 DNA reads TGTGCCAGCAGTTACTCGCAGTTCTATAATTCACCCCTCCACTTT. Protein: CASSYSQFYNSPLHF. The chain employs TRBV6-5 and TRBJ1-6; D not resolved. CDR3 size: 15 residues. Germline CDR1 is MNHEY and CDR2 is SVGAGI. Trimming removed 0 bases from V and 3 bases from J, with 6 bases in between.

The chain combines TRBV6-2 or TRBV6-3 with TRBJ1-1; weak D call: TRBD1 (5 bases). The CDR3 contains 14 residues. CDR1 and CDR2 from the germline V gene are MNHEY and SVGEGT. V was clipped by 6 bases and J by 1 base, with 12 bases between them. The CDR3 is CASSGRAKNTEAFF. The CDR3 nucleotides read TGTGCCAGCAGCGGCAGGGCGAAGAACACTGAAGCTTTCTTT.

This clone was picked up a small number of times. V is TRBV30 and J is TRBJ1-1; TRBD1 matches 7 bases. After removal of 2 bases from V and 5 bases from J, the junction contained 11 bases not matched to a gene. Germline V gene lookup returns CDR1 GTSNPN and CDR2 SVGIG (reference sequence). There are 15 residues in the CDR3. The CDR3 region is CAWSTLGGRGTEAFF. The CDR3 DNA reads as TGTGCCTGGAGTACTCTAGGGGGCAGAGGAACTGAAGCTTTCTTT.

V is TRBV28 and J is TRBJ1-2, with 7 nucleotides matching TRBD1. This CDR3 has 15 amino acids. Trimming removed 3 bases from V and 4 bases from J; junction bases left unmatched: 8. Germline assignment: CDR1 MDHEN and CDR2 SYDVKM. CDR3 in amino acids: CASSFFSGQPYGYTF. The CDR3 nucleotides are TGTGCCAGCAGTTTCTTCTCGGGACAGCCCTATGGCTACACCTTC.

This clone was recorded once. The chain combines TRBV2 with TRBJ1-5; 7 bases align to TRBD1. V dropped 8 bases and J dropped 5; count of bases not matched to a gene: 9. CDR3 length equals 14 residues. From germline, CDR1 is SNHLY and CDR2 FYNNEI. This CDR3 reads CASRTGTAYQPQHF. The CDR3 DNA reads TGTGCCAGCCGGACCGGGACAGCATATCAGCCCCAGCATTTT.

This chain connects TRBV28 to TRBJ2-1; tentative D call: TRBD2 (6 bases). The CDR3 spans 14 residues. Germline V CDR1 and CDR2: MDHEN, SYDVKM. V was clipped by 6 bases and J by 5 bases, with 14 bases between them. CDR3 in amino acids: CASRGLPPNNEQFF. The CDR3 DNA is TGTGCCAGCAGAGGACTACCGCCGAACAATGAGCAGTTCTTC.

The chain links TRBV6-4 to TRBJ1-5; the match to TRBD1 covers 10 bases. This CDR3 is 14 amino acids long. The J segment lost 6 bases and the V segment lost 4 bases, leaving 3 bases of the junction unmatched. Germline-derived CDR1 and CDR2 are MRHNA and SNTAGT. The CDR3 DNA follows: TGTGCCAGCAGTGCCCGGGACAGGGGTCAGCCCCAGCATTTT. This translates into CASSARDRGQPQHF.

CDR3 sequence (DNA): TGTGCCAGCAGTGATCATCCGGGGGGCTACACCTTC. The encoded protein is CASSDHPGGYTF. This chain uses TRBV6-2 or TRBV6-3 with TRBJ1-2; D call uncertain. The CDR3 contains 12 residues. V lost 5 bases and J 8 bases, leaving 12 bases between the germline ends. Germline V gene lookup returns CDR1 MNHEY and CDR2 SVGEGT.